The following is a T cell receptor beta chain sequence with its context. Its antigen is currently unknown. V lost 0 bases, J lost 10 bases, and 10 bases stayed unmatched. Looked up from germline, CDR1 is SGHRS and CDR2 is YFSETQ. The CDR3 consists of 15 residues. These data originate in a study of T cell responses to AZD1222 COVID-19 vaccine. The data were produced by immunoSEQ multiplex PCR, yet TCRdb's version contains in-frame clones alone and is incomplete. The sample yields around 100,000 clones, around 87% seen once. Broader study findings: Unmutated regions of variants are reportedly targeted by nearly half of spike-specific TCRs.

The gene calls are TRBV5-1 and TRBJ2-1; 7 bases match TRBD2. The sample was peripheral blood, taken on day 0 of MenACWY control vaccination. The TCR comes from an adult in good health. The CDR3 loop reads CASSLAPGGNGEQFF. The CDR3, as DNA: TGCGCCAGCAGCTTGGCCCCCGGGGGGAATGGAGAGCAGTTCTTC. Looking up the rest from reference TRBV5-1 and TRBJ2-1 gives the full variable domain: KAGVTQTPRYLIKTRGQQVTLSCSPISGHRSVSWYQQTPGQGLQFLFEYFSETQRNKGNFPGRFSGRQFSNSRSEMNVSTLELGDSALYLCASSLAPGGNGEQFFGPGTRLTVL.